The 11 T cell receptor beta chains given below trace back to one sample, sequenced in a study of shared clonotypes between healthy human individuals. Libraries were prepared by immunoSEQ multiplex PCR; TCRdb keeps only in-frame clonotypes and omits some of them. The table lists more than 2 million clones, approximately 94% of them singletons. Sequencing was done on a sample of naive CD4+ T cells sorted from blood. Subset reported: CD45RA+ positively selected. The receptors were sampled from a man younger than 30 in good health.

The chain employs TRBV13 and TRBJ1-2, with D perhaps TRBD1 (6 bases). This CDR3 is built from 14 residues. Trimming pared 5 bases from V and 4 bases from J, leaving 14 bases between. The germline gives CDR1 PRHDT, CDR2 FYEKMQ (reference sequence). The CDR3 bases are TGTGCCAGCAGCCCGCGGGACAATCTCTATGGCTACACCTTC. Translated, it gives CASSPRDNLYGYTF.

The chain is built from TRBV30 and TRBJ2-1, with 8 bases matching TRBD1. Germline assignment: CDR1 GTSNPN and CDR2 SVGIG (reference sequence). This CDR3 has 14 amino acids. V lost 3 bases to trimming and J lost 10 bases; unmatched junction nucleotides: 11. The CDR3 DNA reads TGTGCCTGGAGCGGAGGGACAGGCGGCGGGGAGCAGTTCTTC. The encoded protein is CAWSGGTGGGEQFF.

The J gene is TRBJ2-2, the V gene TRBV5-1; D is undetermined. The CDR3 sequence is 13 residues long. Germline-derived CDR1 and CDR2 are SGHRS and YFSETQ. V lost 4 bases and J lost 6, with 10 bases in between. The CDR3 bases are TGCGCCAGCAGCCCCATCCCGGCCGGGGAGCTGTTTTTT. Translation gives CASSPIPAGELFF.

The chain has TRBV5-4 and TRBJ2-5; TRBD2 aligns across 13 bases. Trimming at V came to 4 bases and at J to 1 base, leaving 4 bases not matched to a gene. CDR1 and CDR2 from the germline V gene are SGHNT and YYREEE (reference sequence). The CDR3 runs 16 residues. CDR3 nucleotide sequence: TGTGCCAGCAGCACTGGACTAGCGGGGGCCCAAGAGACCCAGTACTTC. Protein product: CASSTGLAGAQETQYF.

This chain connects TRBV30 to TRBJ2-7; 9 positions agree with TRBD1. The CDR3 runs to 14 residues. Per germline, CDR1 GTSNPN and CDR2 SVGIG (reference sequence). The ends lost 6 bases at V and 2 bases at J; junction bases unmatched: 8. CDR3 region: CACYSGTGPYEQYF. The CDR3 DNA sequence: TGTGCCTGTTACTCCGGGACAGGGCCCTACGAGCAGTACTTC. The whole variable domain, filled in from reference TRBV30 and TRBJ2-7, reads SQTIHQWPATLVQPVGSPLSLECTVEGTSNPNLYWYRQAAGRGLQLLFYSVGIGQISSEVPQNLSASRPQDRQFILSSKKLLLSDSGFYLCACYSGTGPYEQYFGPGTRLTVT.

The CDR3 coding sequence is TGTGCCAGCAGCCCAACTGGTGGCTCGGGGACCCAGTACTTC. Translated: CASSPTGGSGTQYF. The chain links TRBV6-1 to TRBJ2-5, with unresolved D. Germline V CDR1 and CDR2: MNHNS, SASEGT. V was cut by 6 bases and J by 7 bases, with 18 bases left in between. This CDR3 contains 14 residues.

The CDR3 region has the DNA TGTGCCAGCAGCGAGGGGGACAGGGGGCGAAATGAGCAGTTCTTC. Translating gives CASSEGDRGRNEQFF. The chain employs TRBV9 and TRBJ2-1, with 12 bases matching TRBD1. CDR1 and CDR2 (germline): SGDLS, YYNGEE. The CDR3 runs 15 residues. J was trimmed by 7 bases and V by 3 bases; bases with no gene match: 5.

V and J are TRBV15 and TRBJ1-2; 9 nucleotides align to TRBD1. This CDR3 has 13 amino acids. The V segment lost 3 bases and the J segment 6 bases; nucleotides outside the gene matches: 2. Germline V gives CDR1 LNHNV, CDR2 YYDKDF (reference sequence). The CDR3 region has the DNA TGTGCCACCAGCAGGCGACAGGGGGATGGCTACACCTTC. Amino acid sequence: CATSRRQGDGYTF.

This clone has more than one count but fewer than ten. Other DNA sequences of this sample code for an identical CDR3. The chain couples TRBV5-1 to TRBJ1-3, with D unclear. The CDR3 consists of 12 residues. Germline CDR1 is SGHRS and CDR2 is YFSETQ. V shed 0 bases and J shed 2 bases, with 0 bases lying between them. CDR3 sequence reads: CASSLAGNTIYF. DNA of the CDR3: TGCGCCAGCAGCTTGGCTGGAAACACCATATATTTT. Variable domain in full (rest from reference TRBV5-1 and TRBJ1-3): KAGVTQTPRYLIKTRGQQVTLSCSPISGHRSVSWYQQTPGQGLQFLFEYFSETQRNKGNFPGRFSGRQFSNSRSEMNVSTLELGDSALYLCASSLAGNTIYFGEGSWLTVV.

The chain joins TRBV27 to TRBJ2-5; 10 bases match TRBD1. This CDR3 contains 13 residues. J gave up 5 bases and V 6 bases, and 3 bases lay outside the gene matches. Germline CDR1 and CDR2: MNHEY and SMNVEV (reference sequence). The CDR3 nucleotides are TGTGCCAGCAGGCGGACAGGGGGTGAGACCCAGTACTTC. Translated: CASRRTGGETQYF.

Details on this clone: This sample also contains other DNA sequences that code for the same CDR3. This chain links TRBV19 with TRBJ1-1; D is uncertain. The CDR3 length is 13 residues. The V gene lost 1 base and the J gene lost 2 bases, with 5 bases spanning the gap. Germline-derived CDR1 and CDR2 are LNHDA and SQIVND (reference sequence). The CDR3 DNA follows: TGTGCCAGTAGTATAGGTTCCAACACTGAAGCTTTCTTT. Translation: CASSIGSNTEAFF.